A single sample is the source of the 12 T cell receptor beta chains below, sequenced in a study of cytomegalovirus exposure and HLA in healthy donors. Sequencing was performed with immunoSEQ multiplex PCR; in TCRdb, only in-frame clones are kept and a portion is missing. This sample has around 250,000 clones, with around 90% found just once. Source material: PBMCs. Source of these receptors: a woman under 30 in good health and CMV-seronegative.

In its sample, this clone was seen once. This sequence joins TRBV28 and TRBJ1-1, with a possible D match to TRBD1 (6 bases). The CDR3 runs 15 residues. Trimming took 5 bases from V and 1 from J, leaving 14 bases between them. Germline V gene data show CDR1 as MDHEN and CDR2 as SYDVKM. The CDR3 spells CASSPAGTQNTEAFF. CDR3 nucleotide sequence: TGTGCCAGCAGTCCCGCCGGGACACAGAACACTGAAGCTTTCTTT. Supplemented by reference TRBV28 and TRBJ1-1, the full variable domain reads DVKVTQSSRYLVKRTGEKVFLECVQDMDHENMFWYRQDPGLGLRLIYFSYDVKMKEKGDIPEGYSVSREKKERFSLILESASTNQTSMYLCASSPAGTQNTEAFFGQGTRLTVV.

The chain employs TRBV2 and TRBJ1-1; possibly TRBD1 for D (5 bases). CDR3 length: 13 amino acids. CDR1 and CDR2 from the germline V gene are SNHLY and FYNNEI. Trimming took 4 bases from V and 0 from J, leaving 6 bases between them. CDR3 nucleotide sequence: TGTGCCAGCAGTGCAGGGTTGAACACTGAAGCTTTCTTT. It is translated as CASSAGLNTEAFF. The full variable domain, with the rest looked up from reference TRBV2 and TRBJ1-1, is EPEVTQTPSHQVTQMGQEVILRCVPISNHLYFYWYRQILGQKVEFLVSFYNNEISEKSEIFDDQFSVERPDGSNFTLKIRSTKLEDSAMYFCASSAGLNTEAFFGQGTRLTVV.

V is TRBV28 and J is TRBJ2-2; 7 nucleotides align to TRBD1. This CDR3 spans 15 amino acids. V lost 6 bases to trimming and J lost 1 base; unmatched junction nucleotides: 5. CDR1 and CDR2 from the germline V gene are MDHEN and SYDVKM. As DNA, the CDR3 is TGTGCCAGCAGCCTCAACAGGGGGAACACCGGGGAGCTGTTTTTT. This codes for CASSLNRGNTGELFF.

The gene calls are TRBV6-4 and TRBJ1-2, with TRBD1 matching 8 bases. The J segment lost 3 bases and the V segment lost 7 bases, leaving 10 bases of the junction unmatched. The CDR3 is 15 residues long. Germline V gene sequence: CDR1 MRHNA, CDR2 SNTAGT. The CDR3 nucleotides are TGTGCCAGCACCCGACAGTCAGGGGGCGACTATGGCTACACCTTC. Residues: CASTRQSGGDYGYTF.

V and J are TRBV4-1 and TRBJ2-1; 10 bases line up with TRBD2. The CDR3 length is 15 residues. CDR1 is MGHRA and CDR2 is YSYEKL in the germline V gene. V was clipped by 4 bases and J by 12 bases; unmatched bases: 12. CDR3 sequence (DNA): TGCGCCAGCAGCCCCCTGGAGCGGGGGGGAGGGAGGCAGTTCTTC. Translation: CASSPLERGGGRQFF.

This clone was picked up one time. The V and J genes are TRBV5-1 and TRBJ1-6; 8 bases map to TRBD1. The V gene end was trimmed by 4 bases and the J gene end by 0 bases; junction bases not matched to a gene: 6. The CDR3 is 17 amino acids. In germline, CDR1 is SGHRS, CDR2 YFSETQ. The DNA of the CDR3 is TGCGCCAGCAGCCGACAGGGGACGAGCTCCTATAATTCACCCCTCCACTTT. It codes for CASSRQGTSSYNSPLHF.

The V call is TRBV7-6, the J call TRBJ2-3, with D tentatively TRBD2 (5 bases). CDR3 length: 16 residues. Between the trimmed V and J ends, which lost 5 bases and 0 bases, there was a span of 15 bases. Germline assignment: CDR1 SGHVS and CDR2 FNYEAQ. The CDR3 loop reads CASSRTLGLSTDTQYF. The CDR3 nucleotides read TGTGCCAGCAGCCGTACACTAGGGCTGAGCACAGATACGCAGTATTTT.

This chain connects TRBV4-2 to TRBJ1-3, with 10 bases that match TRBD1. V was pared by 3 bases and J by 2 bases, with 7 bases of the junction left unmatched. The V gene's germline CDR1 is LGHNA and CDR2 YNFKEQ. The CDR3 extends over 17 amino acids. The CDR3 DNA sequence: TGTGCCAGCAGCCACCGGACAGGGGGGTTTACTGGAAACACCATATATTTT. This encodes CASSHRTGGFTGNTIYF.

This chain uses TRBV19 with TRBJ2-7; 7 bases are a match to TRBD1. CDR1 is LNHDA and CDR2 is SQIVND in the germline V gene (reference sequence). The CDR3 length is 14 residues. Trimming took 5 bases from V and 3 from J; bases not matched to a gene: 7. CDR3 residues: CASSLTGTDYEQYV. CDR3 bases: TGTGCCAGTAGTCTAACGGGGACAGACTACGAGCAGTACGTC.

The chain uses TRBV7-9 and TRBJ2-1; 8 bases agree with TRBD1. The germline V gene encodes CDR1 SEHNR and CDR2 FQNEAQ (reference sequence). This CDR3 is 15 amino acids long. V trimming: 5 bases; J trimming: 7 bases; junction bases outside the gene matches: 10. Written as DNA, the CDR3 is TGTGCCAGCAGCCTCAATCAGGGGGCGCGGAATGAGCAGTTCTTC. Translated: CASSLNQGARNEQFF.

This chain joins TRBV6-5 and TRBJ2-7; 10 bases map to TRBD1. Trimming at V came to 5 bases and at J to 7 bases, leaving 5 bases not matched to a gene. CDR1 and CDR2 (germline): MNHEY, SVGAGI. The CDR3 is 13 residues long. DNA of the CDR3: TGTGCCAGCAGTCCCCGGGACAGGGGTGAGCAGTACGTC. Protein: CASSPRDRGEQYV.

This chain links TRBV5-1 with TRBJ2-7; a possible D gene is TRBD2 (5 bases). The CDR3 has 14 amino acids. V lost 4 bases, J lost 5 bases, and 16 bases lay in between. Germline V gives CDR1 SGHRS, CDR2 YFSETQ. The CDR3 region is CASSGTPGSHEQYV. The CDR3 DNA reads as TGCGCCAGCAGCGGAACCCCGGGGTCCCACGAGCAGTACGTC.